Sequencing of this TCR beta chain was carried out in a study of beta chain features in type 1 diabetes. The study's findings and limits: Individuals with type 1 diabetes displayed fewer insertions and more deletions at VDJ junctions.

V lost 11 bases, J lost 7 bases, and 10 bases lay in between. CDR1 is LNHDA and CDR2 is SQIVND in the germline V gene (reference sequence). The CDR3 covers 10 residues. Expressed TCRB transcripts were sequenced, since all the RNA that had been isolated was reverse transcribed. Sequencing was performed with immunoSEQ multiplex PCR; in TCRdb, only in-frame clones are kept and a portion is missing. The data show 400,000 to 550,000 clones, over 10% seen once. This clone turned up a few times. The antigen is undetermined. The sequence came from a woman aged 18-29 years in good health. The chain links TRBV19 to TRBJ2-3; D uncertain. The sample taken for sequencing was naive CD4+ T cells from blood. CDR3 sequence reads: CAALSYTQYF. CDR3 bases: TGTGCCGCACTCTCGTATACGCAGTATTTT.